This T cell receptor beta chain was documented in a study of T-cell memory formation after mild COVID-19. The ends lost 1 base at V and 6 bases at J; junction bases unmatched: 10. Germline V gene data show CDR1 as SGHTA and CDR2 as FQGTGA. The CDR3 covers 16 residues. TCRdb ran MiXCR on the 5' RACE reads and lists one entry per CDR3 protein. The sample shows 280,000 or so distinct CDR3 sequences, more than 15% of them seen only once. The chain recombines TRBV7-3 with TRBJ1-1; TRBD1 aligns across 8 bases. This TCR came from a young man who had mild COVID-19 (a few samples of this study predate the infection). Cell type and time point are not known. What was sequenced was PBMCs or a T cell subset sorted from them (not recorded which). The CDR3 reads CASSLSVAGGLAEAFF. In DNA form, the CDR3 reads TGTGCCAGCAGCTTAAGCGTGGCAGGGGGCCTCGCTGAAGCTTTCTTT.